A selection of T cell receptor beta chains follows, all from one sample in a study of cytomegalovirus exposure and HLA in healthy donors. Libraries were prepared by immunoSEQ multiplex PCR; TCRdb keeps only in-frame clonotypes and omits some of them. The table includes approximately 130,000 clones, around 77% detected once. Specimen: PBMCs. All receptors derive from a man aged 45 to 65 in good health and CMV-seronegative. CDR3s include the opening cysteine and the closing phenylalanine or tryptophan. The D gene is left open where the match is weak. Where a row states a size, it is once, few, many or the class of an expanded clone; other rows omit it.

>TRBV5-8|NA|TRBJ1-5|NA
TGTGCCAGCAGCTTGGGACAGGCTAGCAATCAGCCCCAGCATTTT
CASSLGQASNQPQHF
>TRBV2|NA|TRBJ1-2|NA
TGTGCCAGCAGTGAAGATATTAACTATGGCTACACCTTC
CASSEDINYGYTF
>TRBV6-5|NA|TRBJ2-7|TRBD1
TGTGCCAGCAGTTACTCAGGGGACAGAGCCTACGAGCAGTACTTC
CASSYSGDRAYEQYF
>TRBV5-5|many|TRBJ2-5|TRBD2
TGTGCCAGCAGCTTATCTCCGGGACTAGCGGGAGGGGTAGAGACCCAGTACTTC
CASSLSPGLAGGVETQYF
>TRBV27|NA|TRBJ1-1|NA
TGTGCCAGCAGTTACAGCGCCCCCCAGGGGAACACTGAAGCTTTCTTT
CASSYSAPQGNTEAFF
>TRBV18|NA|TRBJ2-3|NA
TGTGCCAGCTCACCCTCAGTGGGAGCAGATACGCAGTATTTT
CASSPSVGADTQYF
>TRBV28|NA|TRBJ1-5|TRBD1
TGTGCCAGCAGTTTATCGGGACAGGGCGGCAATCAGCCCCAGCATTTT
CASSLSGQGGNQPQHF
>TRBV10-3|NA|TRBJ2-7|TRBD2
TGTGCCATCAGTGAGTCAGGAGGGCGGGGGAGGTCCTACGAGCAGTACTTC
CAISESGGRGRSYEQYF
>TRBV5-1|NA|TRBJ1-3|NA
TGCGCCAGCAGCTTGGACAGTTCTGGAAACACCATATATTTT
CASSLDSSGNTIYF
>TRBV7-9|NA|TRBJ2-7|NA
TGTGCCTGTGGGGGCAGCTCCTACGAGCAGTACTTC
CACGGSSYEQYF
>TRBV5-1|few|TRBJ2-3|TRBD2
TGCGCCAGCAGAACCGGACTAGCGGGAATTTCAGATACGCAGTATTTT
CASRTGLAGISDTQYF
>TRBV10-2|few|TRBJ1-5|NA
TGCGCCAGCAGTGATGGGCAGTATAGCAATCAGCCCCAGCATTTT
CASSDGQYSNQPQHF
>TRBV20-1|NA|TRBJ1-4|NA
TGCAGTGCTAGCAGGGTTTCAAAACTGTTTTTT
CSASRVSKLFF
>TRBV11-1|NA|TRBJ2-3|NA
TGTGCCAGCAGCTTCCGGGTTAGCACAGATACGCAGTATTTT
CASSFRVSTDTQYF
>TRBV27|NA|TRBJ2-1|TRBD2
TGTGCCAGCAGTGTCCCCGGGACTAGCGGGAAAGGTGAGCAGTTCTTC
CASSVPGTSGKGEQFF
>TRBV28|NA|TRBJ1-4|NA
TGTGCCAGCAGTTTATCCGAACCTAGGGAAAAACTGTTTTTT
CASSLSEPREKLFF
>TRBV5-1|NA|TRBJ2-4|NA
TGCGCCAGCAGCCCGTTAGGAGGGGTCCAAAACATTCAGTACTTC
CASSPLGGVQNIQYF
>TRBV28|once|TRBJ2-3|TRBD2
TGTGCCAGCAGTTTCCCCTTGGGGGTAGCGGGAGTGTATTTT
CASSFPLGVAGVYF
>TRBV6-6|NA|TRBJ2-3|TRBD1
TGTGCCGGAGGGTCTCCCGGGACAGGGGCCGATACGCAGTATTTT
CAGGSPGTGADTQYF
>TRBV5-8|NA|TRBJ2-2|NA
TGTGCCAGCAGCTTGGTAGCGGAGAACACCGGGGAGCTGTTTTTT
CASSLVAENTGELFF
>TRBV10-3|NA|TRBJ2-1|TRBD1
TGTGCCATCAGTGAGTCGGGGACAGGGGGCGATGAGCAGTTCTTC
CAISESGTGGDEQFF
>TRBV19|NA|TRBJ2-4|TRBD2
TGTGCCAGTACCCCGGGACTAGCGGGATCCAAAAACATTCAGTACTTC
CASTPGLAGSKNIQYF
>TRBV6-1|NA|TRBJ2-7|TRBD2
TGTGCCAGCAGTGAGGTAGCGGGAGGGCCGAGAGAGCAGTACTTC
CASSEVAGGPREQYF
>TRBV28|once|TRBJ1-5|NA
TGTGCCAGCCTCAGGCGGGGTGGCCAGCCCCAGCATTTT
CASLRRGGQPQHF
>TRBV4-1|few|TRBJ1-4|NA
TGCGCCAGCAGCCAGTTGGCCGCAACTAATGAAAAACTGTTTTTT
CASSQLAATNEKLFF
>TRBV5-1|NA|TRBJ2-5|TRBD2
TGCGCCAGCAGCTTGGAGCCTAGCGGAGCCGTCCAAGAGACCCAGTACTTC
CASSLEPSGAVQETQYF
>TRBV5-4|NA|TRBJ2-3|TRBD2
TGTGCCAGCAGCTCGGCTAGCGGGAGTGTAGATACGCAGTATTTT
CASSSASGSVDTQYF
>TRBV2|NA|TRBJ2-7|NA
TGTGCCAGCAGCTACGCCGTTGGCGAGCAGTACTTC
CASSYAVGEQYF
>TRBV28|NA|TRBJ2-7|NA
TGTGCCAGCATCACCCAGGGATCTGGCGGGGCTGCCTACGAGCAGTACTTC
CASITQGSGGAAYEQYF
>TRBV6-1|NA|TRBJ1-2|NA
TGTGCCAGCGGCAGGTCGGCCTATGGCTACACCTTC
CASGRSAYGYTF
>TRBV19|NA|TRBJ2-2|TRBD1
TGTGCCAGTAGTATAGATGGCGGGACAGGGCAGAACACCGGGGAGCTGTTTTTT
CASSIDGGTGQNTGELFF
>TRBV19|NA|TRBJ1-2|TRBD1
TGTGCCAGTAGGGACACAGGGGAACTCGTCTATGGCTACACCTTC
CASRDTGELVYGYTF
>TRBV27|NA|TRBJ2-7|NA
TGTGCCAGCGGTTTAACCGGCTACGAGCAGTACTTC
CASGLTGYEQYF
>TRBV15|few|TRBJ1-5|TRBD1
TGTGCCACCAGCAGGGGACAGGGGGCCGGGACCAATCAGCCCCAGCATTTT
CATSRGQGAGTNQPQHF
>TRBV20-1|NA|TRBJ2-1|NA
TGCAGTGCTAGGGAGGTAGATGAGCAGTTCTTC
CSAREVDEQFF
>TRBV11-3|NA|TRBJ2-1|TRBD2
TGTGCCAGCAGCCTCGCCGGGACTAGCGGGAGCTCCTACAATGAGCAGTTCTTC
CASSLAGTSGSSYNEQFF
>TRBV23-1|NA|TRBJ2-2|NA
TGCGCCAGCAGTCAAAGTGGGCTTATCCAGTCCGGGGAGCTGTTTTTT
CASSQSGLIQSGELFF
>TRBV7-2|NA|TRBJ1-5|NA
TGTGCCAGCAGCTTTTTAGGTCCGGGACACCTTAGCAATCAGCCCCAGCATTTT
CASSFLGPGHLSNQPQHF
>TRBV6-6|NA|TRBJ1-2|TRBD1
TGTGCCAGCAGTCCGGCGACAGGGAACTATGGCTACACCTTC
CASSPATGNYGYTF
>TRBV7-2|few|TRBJ2-7|TRBD2
TGTGCCAGCAGCTCCAGGACTAGCGGGAGTCGCTACGAGCAGTACTTC
CASSSRTSGSRYEQYF
>TRBV18|NA|TRBJ1-1|NA
TGTACCAGCTCACCGCAGGGTGAGGCTGAAGCTTTCTTT
CTSSPQGEAEAFF
>TRBV2|NA|TRBJ2-4|NA
TGTGCCAGCAGTGAAGGGCGCAGCGCGAACATTCAGTACTTC
CASSEGRSANIQYF
>TRBV2|NA|TRBJ1-2|TRBD1
TGTGCCAGCAGTAGGGACAGGGGCCTCTATGGCTACACCTTC
CASSRDRGLYGYTF
>TRBV11-2|NA|TRBJ2-7|TRBD2
TGTGCCAGCAGCTTAGGACTAGCGGACCTCTCCTACGAGCAGTACTTC
CASSLGLADLSYEQYF
>TRBV29-1|NA|TRBJ2-2|NA
TGCAGCGTTGAATCGGAGGGGTTTTCGGGGGAGCTGTTTTTT
CSVESEGFSGELFF